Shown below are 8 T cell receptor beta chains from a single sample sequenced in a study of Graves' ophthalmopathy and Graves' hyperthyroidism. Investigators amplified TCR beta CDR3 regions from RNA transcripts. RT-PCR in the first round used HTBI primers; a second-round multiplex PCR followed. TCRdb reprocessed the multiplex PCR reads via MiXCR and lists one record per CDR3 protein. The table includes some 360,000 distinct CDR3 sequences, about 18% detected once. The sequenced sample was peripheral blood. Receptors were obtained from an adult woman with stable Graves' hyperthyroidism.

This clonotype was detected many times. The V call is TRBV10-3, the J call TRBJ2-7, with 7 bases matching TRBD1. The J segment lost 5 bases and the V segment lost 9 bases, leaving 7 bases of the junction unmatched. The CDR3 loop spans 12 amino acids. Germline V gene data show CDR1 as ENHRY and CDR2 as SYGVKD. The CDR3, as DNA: TGTGCCATTCAGAGTGACAGGGACGAGCAGTACTTC. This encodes CAIQSDRDEQYF.

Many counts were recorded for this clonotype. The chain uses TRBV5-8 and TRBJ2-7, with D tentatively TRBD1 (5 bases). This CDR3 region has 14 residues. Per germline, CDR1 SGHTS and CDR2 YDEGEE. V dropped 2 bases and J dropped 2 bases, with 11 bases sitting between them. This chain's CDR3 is CASSFGGQPYEQYF. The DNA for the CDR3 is TGTGCCAGCAGCTTCGGCGGACAACCCTACGAGCAGTACTTC.

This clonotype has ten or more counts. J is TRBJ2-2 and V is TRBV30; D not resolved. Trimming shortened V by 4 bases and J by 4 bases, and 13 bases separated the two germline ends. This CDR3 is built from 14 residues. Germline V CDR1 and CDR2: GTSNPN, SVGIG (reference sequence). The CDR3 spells CAWTWGRVTGELFF. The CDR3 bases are TGTGCCTGGACCTGGGGAAGGGTCACCGGGGAGCTGTTTTTT.

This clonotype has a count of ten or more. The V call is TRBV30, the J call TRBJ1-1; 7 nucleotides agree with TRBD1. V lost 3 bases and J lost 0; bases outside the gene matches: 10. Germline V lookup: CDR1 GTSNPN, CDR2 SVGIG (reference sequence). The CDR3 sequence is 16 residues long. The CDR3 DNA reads TGTGCCTGGAGGCCCCCCGGGACAGCCCTGAACACTGAAGCTTTCTTT. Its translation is CAWRPPGTALNTEAFF.

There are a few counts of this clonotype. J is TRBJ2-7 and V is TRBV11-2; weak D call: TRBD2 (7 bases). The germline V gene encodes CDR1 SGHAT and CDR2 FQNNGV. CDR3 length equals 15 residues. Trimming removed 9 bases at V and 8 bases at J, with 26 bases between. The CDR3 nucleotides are TGTGCCAGTAGTTCCTTCAAGGGGGGGACGAGTAAGCAGTACTTC. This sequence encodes CASSSFKGGTSKQYF. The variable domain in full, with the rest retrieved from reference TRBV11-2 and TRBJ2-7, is EAGVAQSPRYKIIEKRQSVAFWCNPISGHATLYWYQQILGQGPKLLIQFQNNGVVDDSQLPKDRFSAERLKGVDSTLKIQPAKLEDSAVYLCASSSFKGGTSKQYFGPGTRLTVT.

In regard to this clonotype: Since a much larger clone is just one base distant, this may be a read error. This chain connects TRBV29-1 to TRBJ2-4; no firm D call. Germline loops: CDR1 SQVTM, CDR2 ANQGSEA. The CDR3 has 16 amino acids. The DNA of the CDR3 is TGCAGCGTTGAAACACATCTCCCCGGTGACAAATACATTCAGTACTTC. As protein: CSVETHLPGDKYIQYF.

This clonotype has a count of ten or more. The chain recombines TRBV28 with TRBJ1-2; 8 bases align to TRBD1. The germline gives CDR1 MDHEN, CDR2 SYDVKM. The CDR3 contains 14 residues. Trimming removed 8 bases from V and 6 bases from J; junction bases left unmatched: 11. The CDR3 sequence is CASAPGQGRNGYTF. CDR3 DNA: TGTGCCAGCGCGCCAGGACAGGGAAGAAATGGCTACACCTTC.

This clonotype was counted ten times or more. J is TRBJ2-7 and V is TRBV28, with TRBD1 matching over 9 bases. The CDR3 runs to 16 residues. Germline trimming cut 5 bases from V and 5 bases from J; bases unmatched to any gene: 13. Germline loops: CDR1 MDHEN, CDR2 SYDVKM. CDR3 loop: CASSTYLGTGRHEQYF. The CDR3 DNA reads TGTGCCAGCAGTACCTACTTGGGGACAGGGCGCCACGAGCAGTACTTC.